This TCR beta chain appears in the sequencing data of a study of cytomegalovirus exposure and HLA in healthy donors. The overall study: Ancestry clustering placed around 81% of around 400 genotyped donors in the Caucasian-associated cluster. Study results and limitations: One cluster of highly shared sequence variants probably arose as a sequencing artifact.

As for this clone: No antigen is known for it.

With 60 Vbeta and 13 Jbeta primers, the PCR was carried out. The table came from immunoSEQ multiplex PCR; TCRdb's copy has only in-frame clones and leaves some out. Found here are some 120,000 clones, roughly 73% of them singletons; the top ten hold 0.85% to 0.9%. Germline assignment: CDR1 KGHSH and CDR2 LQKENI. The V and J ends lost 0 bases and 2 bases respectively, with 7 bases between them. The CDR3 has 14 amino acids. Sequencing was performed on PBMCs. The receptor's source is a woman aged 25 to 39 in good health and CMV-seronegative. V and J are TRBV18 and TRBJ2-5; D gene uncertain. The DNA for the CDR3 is TGTGCCAGCTCACCACCGTCACAGCAAGAGACCCAGTACTTC. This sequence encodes CASSPPSQQETQYF.